Below, one T cell receptor beta chain is given with its context. Its cognate antigen is unknown. The data stem from a study of OX40 agonist ivuxolimab in advanced cancers. Study summary: Treatment of patients was with ivuxolimab, an agonistic anti-OX40 (CD134) antibody. Partial responses were achieved by three patients, of whom one had hepatocellular carcinoma and two had cutaneous melanoma. Study results and caveats: People who partly responded at 0.1-3.0 mg/kg had some of the least clonal expansion seen. CD4+ and CD8+ blood T cells expanded clonally by week 6 at 0.1 to 3.0 mg/kg.

The junction had 4 bases not matched to a gene; V was cut back by 1 base and J by 7 bases. This CDR3 has 14 residues. Germline loops: CDR1 SGHVS, CDR2 FNYEAQ. The repertoire was sequenced with immunoSEQ multiplex PCR; TCRdb's copy has only in-frame clones and lacks some. The profile shows about 73,000 clones, roughly 90% of them singletons. The V call is TRBV7-6, the J call TRBJ2-7; 10 bases agree with TRBD2. Sequencing was performed on CD4+ or CD8+ T cells sorted from blood, taken in a trial of the OX40 agonist ivuxolimab. The origin of this receptor is an adult with an advanced solid tumor such as melanoma, head and neck, liver or kidney cancer. CDR3 sequence (DNA): TGTGCCAGCAGCTTAGGGGGACTAGCGCGTGAGCAGTACTTC. It codes for CASSLGGLAREQYF. The whole variable domain, remainder taken from reference TRBV7-6 and TRBJ2-7, is GAGVSQSPRYKVTKRGQDVALRCDPISGHVSLYWYRQALGQGPEFLTYFNYEAQQDKSGLPNDRFSAERPEGSISTLTIQRTEQRDSAMYRCASSLGGLAREQYFGPGTRLTVT.